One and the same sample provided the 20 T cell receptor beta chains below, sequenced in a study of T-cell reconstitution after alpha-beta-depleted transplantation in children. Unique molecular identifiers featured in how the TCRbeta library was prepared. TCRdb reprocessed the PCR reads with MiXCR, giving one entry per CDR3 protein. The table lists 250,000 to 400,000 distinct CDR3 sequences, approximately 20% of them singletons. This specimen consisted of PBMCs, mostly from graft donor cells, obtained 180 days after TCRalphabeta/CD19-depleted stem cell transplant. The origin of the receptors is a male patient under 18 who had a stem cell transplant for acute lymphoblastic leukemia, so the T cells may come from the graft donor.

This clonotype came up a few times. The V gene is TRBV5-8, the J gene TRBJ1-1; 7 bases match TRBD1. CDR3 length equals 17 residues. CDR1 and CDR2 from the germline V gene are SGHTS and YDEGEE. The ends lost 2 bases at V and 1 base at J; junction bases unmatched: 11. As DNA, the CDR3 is TGTGCCAGCAGCTTTGAGAGGCCCGGGACAGCGAACACTGAAGCTTTCTTT. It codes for CASSFERPGTANTEAFF.

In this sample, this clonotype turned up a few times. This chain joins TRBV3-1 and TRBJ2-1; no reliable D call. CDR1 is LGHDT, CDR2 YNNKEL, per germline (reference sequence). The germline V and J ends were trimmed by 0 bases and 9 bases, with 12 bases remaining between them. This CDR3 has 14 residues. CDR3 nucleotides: TGTGCCAGCAGCCAAGACCTAGTAGTGCCTGAGCAGTTCTTC. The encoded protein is CASSQDLVVPEQFF.

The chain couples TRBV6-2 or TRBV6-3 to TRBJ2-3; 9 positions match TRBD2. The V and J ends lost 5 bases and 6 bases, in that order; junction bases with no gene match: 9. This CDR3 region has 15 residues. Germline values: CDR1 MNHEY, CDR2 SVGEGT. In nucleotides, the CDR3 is TGTGCCAGCAGTGGCGGGATCAGCGGGAGGGATACGCAGTATTTT. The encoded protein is CASSGGISGRDTQYF.

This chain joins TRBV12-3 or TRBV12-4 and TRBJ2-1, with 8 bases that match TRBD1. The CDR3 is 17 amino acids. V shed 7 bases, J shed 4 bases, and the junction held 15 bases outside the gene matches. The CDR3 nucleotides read TGTGCCAGCACTCTGGGCCCTACGGGACAGGTTTACAATGAGCAGTTCTTC. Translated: CASTLGPTGQVYNEQFF.

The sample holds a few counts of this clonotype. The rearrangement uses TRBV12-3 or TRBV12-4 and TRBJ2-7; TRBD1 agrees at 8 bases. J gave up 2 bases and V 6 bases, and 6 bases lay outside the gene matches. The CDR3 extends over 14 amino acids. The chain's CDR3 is CASRDREEAYEQYF. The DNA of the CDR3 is TGTGCCAGCAGGGACAGGGAGGAGGCCTACGAGCAGTACTTC.

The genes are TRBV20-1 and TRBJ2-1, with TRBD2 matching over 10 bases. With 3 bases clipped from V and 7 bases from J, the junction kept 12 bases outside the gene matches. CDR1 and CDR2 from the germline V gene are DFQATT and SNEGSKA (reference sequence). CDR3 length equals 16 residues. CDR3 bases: TGCAGTGCTAGGGCAAGCGGGAGGGCCCTCGTGAATGAGCAGTTCTTC. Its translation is CSARASGRALVNEQFF.

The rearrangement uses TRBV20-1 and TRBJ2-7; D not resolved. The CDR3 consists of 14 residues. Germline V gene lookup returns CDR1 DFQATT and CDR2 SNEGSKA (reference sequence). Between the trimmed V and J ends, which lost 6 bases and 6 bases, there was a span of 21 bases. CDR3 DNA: TGCAGTGCCCAGCTTATTAGCCGGCAAGGCGAGCAGTACTTC. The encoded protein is CSAQLISRQGEQYF.

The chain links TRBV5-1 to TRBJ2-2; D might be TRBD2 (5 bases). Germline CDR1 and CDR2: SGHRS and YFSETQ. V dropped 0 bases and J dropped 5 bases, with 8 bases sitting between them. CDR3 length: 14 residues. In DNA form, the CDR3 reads TGCGCCAGCAGCTTGGAAGCGGCTACCGGGGAGCTGTTTTTT. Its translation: CASSLEAATGELFF.

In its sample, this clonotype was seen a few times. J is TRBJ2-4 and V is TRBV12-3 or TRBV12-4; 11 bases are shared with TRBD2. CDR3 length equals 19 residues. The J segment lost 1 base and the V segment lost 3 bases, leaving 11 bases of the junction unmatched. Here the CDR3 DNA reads TGTGCCAGCAGTTTGAGAACTAGCGGGAGCAAGGCGGCCAAAAACATTCAGTACTTC. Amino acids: CASSLRTSGSKAAKNIQYF.

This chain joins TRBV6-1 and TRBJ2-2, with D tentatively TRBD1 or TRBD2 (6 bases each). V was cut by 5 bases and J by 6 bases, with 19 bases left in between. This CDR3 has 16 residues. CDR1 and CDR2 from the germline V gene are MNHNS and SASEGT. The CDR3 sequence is CASSPWAGEEAGELFF. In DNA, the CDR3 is TGTGCCAGCAGTCCCTGGGCAGGGGAGGAAGCCGGGGAGCTGTTTTTT.

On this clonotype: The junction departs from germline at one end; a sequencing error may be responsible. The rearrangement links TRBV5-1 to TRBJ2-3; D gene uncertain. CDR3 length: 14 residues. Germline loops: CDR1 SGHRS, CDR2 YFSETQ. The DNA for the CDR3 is TGCGCCAGCAGCTTGGGTCCGTCCACAGATACGCATTATTTT. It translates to CASSLGPSTDTHYF.

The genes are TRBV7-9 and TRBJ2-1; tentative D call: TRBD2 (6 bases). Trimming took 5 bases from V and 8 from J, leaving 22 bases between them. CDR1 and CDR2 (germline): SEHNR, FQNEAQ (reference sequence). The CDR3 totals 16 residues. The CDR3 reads CASSPVRGRWDDEQFF. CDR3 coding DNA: TGTGCCAGCAGCCCGGTCCGGGGGAGGTGGGACGATGAGCAGTTCTTC.

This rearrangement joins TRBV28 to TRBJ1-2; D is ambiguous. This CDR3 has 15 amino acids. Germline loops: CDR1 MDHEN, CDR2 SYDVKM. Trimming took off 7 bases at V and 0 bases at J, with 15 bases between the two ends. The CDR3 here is CASNSVPTPNYGYTF. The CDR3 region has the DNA TGTGCCAGCAACTCTGTTCCCACACCTAACTATGGCTACACCTTC.

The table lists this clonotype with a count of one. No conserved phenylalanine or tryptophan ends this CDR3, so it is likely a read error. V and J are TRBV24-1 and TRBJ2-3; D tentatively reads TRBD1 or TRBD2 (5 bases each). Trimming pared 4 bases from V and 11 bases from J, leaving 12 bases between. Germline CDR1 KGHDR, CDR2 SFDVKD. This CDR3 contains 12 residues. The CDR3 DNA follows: TGTGCCACCAGTGACCGCCGGGACCTGCAGTATTCT. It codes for CATSDRRDLQYS.

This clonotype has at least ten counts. CDR3 nucleotides: TGTGCCACCAGTGACCTGACAGTACCATCCTACAATGAGCAGTTCTTC. Protein: CATSDLTVPSYNEQFF. The gene calls are TRBV24-1 and TRBJ2-1, with D tentatively TRBD1 (5 bases). There are 16 residues in the CDR3. Germline CDR1 KGHDR, CDR2 SFDVKD. V shed 4 bases and J shed 1 base, with 13 bases lying between them.

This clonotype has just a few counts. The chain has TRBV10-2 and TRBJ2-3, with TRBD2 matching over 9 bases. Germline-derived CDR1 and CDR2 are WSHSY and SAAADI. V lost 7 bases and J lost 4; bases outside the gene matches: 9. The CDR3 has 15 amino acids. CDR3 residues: CASTKLAGPPDTQYF. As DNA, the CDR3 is TGCGCCAGCACCAAACTAGCGGGCCCTCCAGATACGCAGTATTTT.

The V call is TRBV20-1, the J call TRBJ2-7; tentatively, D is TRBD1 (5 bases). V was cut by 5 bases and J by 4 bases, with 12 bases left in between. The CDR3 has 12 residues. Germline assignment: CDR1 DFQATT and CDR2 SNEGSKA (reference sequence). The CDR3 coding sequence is TGCAGTGCTGGAAGCAGGGTGTACGAGCAGTACTTC. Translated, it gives CSAGSRVYEQYF.

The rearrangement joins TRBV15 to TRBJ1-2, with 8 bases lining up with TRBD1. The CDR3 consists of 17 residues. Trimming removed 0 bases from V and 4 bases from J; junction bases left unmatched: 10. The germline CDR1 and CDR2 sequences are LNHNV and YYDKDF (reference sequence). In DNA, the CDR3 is TGTGCCACCAGCAGAGAGCGGACAGGGAAGAACCCCTATGGCTACACCTTC. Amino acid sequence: CATSRERTGKNPYGYTF.

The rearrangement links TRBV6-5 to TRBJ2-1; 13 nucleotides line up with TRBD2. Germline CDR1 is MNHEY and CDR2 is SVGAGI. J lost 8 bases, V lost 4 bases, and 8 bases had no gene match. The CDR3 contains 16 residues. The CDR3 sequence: CASSFWTSGRRDEQFF. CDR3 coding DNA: TGTGCCAGCAGTTTTTGGACTAGCGGGAGAAGGGATGAGCAGTTCTTC.

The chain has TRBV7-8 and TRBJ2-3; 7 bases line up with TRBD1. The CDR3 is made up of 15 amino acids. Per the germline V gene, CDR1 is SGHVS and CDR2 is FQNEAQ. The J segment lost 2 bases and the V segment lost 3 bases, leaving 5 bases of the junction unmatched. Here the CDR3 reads CASSLRGPDTDTQYF. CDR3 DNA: TGTGCCAGCAGCTTGAGGGGGCCCGACACAGATACGCAGTATTTT.